Below are 15 T cell receptor beta chains sequenced from a single sample in a study of blood T cell repertoires in COVID-19. Here immunoSEQ multiplex PCR was the method, and the copy in TCRdb shows in-frame clones only, minus some. Altogether about 260,000 clones are present, 70% to 85% being singletons, with the ten largest covering 1.5% to 2%. Sequenced material: peripheral blood. The receptors stem from a woman of 80 years or more with acute or convalescent COVID-19.

The chain is built from TRBV18 and TRBJ2-5; TRBD1 matches at 7 bases. V trimming: 1 base; J trimming: 2 bases; junction bases outside the gene matches: 1. The CDR3 has 14 residues. CDR1 is KGHSH and CDR2 is LQKENI in the germline V gene. The CDR3 loop is CASSPRRGQETQYF. The DNA of the CDR3 is TGTGCCAGCTCACCACGCAGGGGGCAAGAGACCCAGTACTTC.

The chain links TRBV3-1 (or the pseudogene TRBV3-2) to TRBJ1-4, with D perhaps matching TRBD1 (5 bases). Germline V lookup: CDR1 LGHDT, CDR2 YNNKEL (reference sequence). The V gene lost 4 bases and the J gene lost 4 bases, with 19 bases spanning the gap. The CDR3 loop spans 17 amino acids. CDR3 bases: TGTGCCAGCAGCCCTCCGGGCCGACAGTCCCGTAATGAAAAACTGTTTTTT. It encodes CASSPPGRQSRNEKLFF.

V usage is TRBV6-2 or TRBV6-3 and J usage is TRBJ1-2, with D possibly being TRBD1 (6 bases). This CDR3 contains 13 residues. The V end lost 5 bases, the J end lost 6 bases, and 13 bases lay between the germline ends. The germline V gene has CDR1 MNHEY and CDR2 SVGEGT. CDR3 DNA sequence: TGTGCCAGCAGTAACAGGGTAAAGAATGGCTACACCTTC. This gives the protein CASSNRVKNGYTF.

The V call is TRBV24-1, the J call TRBJ2-1; tentative D call: TRBD1 (5 bases). In germline, CDR1 is KGHDR, CDR2 SFDVKD. The CDR3 spans 13 residues. V dropped 6 bases and J dropped 1 base, with 6 bases sitting between them. The CDR3 loop reads CATSQGSYNEQFF. DNA for the CDR3: TGTGCCACCAGTCAGGGTTCCTACAATGAGCAGTTCTTC.

The chain couples TRBV18 to TRBJ1-4; tentative D call: TRBD1 (6 bases). Trimming took 2 bases from V and 5 from J, leaving 9 bases between them. Germline-derived CDR1 and CDR2 are KGHSH and LQKENI. The CDR3 consists of 14 residues. CDR3 residues: CASSPIGQNEKLFF. In DNA form, the CDR3 reads TGTGCCAGCTCACCAATCGGACAGAATGAAAAACTGTTTTTT.

J is TRBJ2-7 and V is TRBV7-9; 9 positions agree with TRBD1. CDR1 and CDR2 from the germline V gene are SEHNR and FQNEAQ (reference sequence). The V gene end was trimmed by 1 base and the J gene end by 6 bases; junction bases not matched to a gene: 7. The CDR3 totals 15 residues. CDR3 bases: TGTGCCAGCAGCTTAGGGACCTTGACAGGGGGCGAGCAGTACTTC. As protein: CASSLGTLTGGEQYF.

V usage is TRBV20-1 and J usage is TRBJ2-5, with D possibly being TRBD2 (6 bases). CDR1 DFQATT and CDR2 SNEGSKA come from the germline V gene (reference sequence). The CDR3 length is 15 residues. V lost 4 bases, J lost 5 bases, and 20 bases lay in between. CDR3 nucleotide sequence: TGCAGTGCTATTGAGACGGGAGCCGAAAGGGAGACCCAGTACTTC. This sequence encodes CSAIETGAERETQYF.

The chain carries TRBV7-9 and TRBJ1-6; the D gene is possibly TRBD1 (6 bases). CDR1 and CDR2 from the germline V gene are SEHNR and FQNEAQ (reference sequence). Trimming shortened V by 6 bases and J by 14 bases, and 23 bases separated the two germline ends. The CDR3 is made up of 15 amino acids. In nucleotides, the CDR3 is TGTGCCAGCAGTCCGGGCGGGGGCCCGATTGGAACCCTCCACTTT. Protein sequence: CASSPGGGPIGTLHF.

The rearrangement links TRBV11-3 to TRBJ2-1; TRBD2 might be the D (7 bases). Per germline, CDR1 SGHNT and CDR2 YENEEA. This CDR3 is built from 15 residues. V lost 6 bases and J 0 bases, leaving 12 bases between the germline ends. The CDR3 region is CASSRGGSSYNEQFF. The CDR3 DNA is TGTGCCAGCAGTAGGGGGGGTAGCTCCTACAATGAGCAGTTCTTC.

The chain carries TRBV18 and TRBJ2-5; the D gene is possibly TRBD1 (6 bases). The V gene's germline CDR1 is KGHSH and CDR2 LQKENI. There are 16 residues in the CDR3. V was clipped by 2 bases and J by 1 base, with 14 bases between them. This chain's CDR3 is CASSPGTIRTQETQYF. DNA of the CDR3: TGTGCCAGCTCACCAGGGACAATCAGGACCCAAGAGACCCAGTACTTC.

J is TRBJ2-7 and V is TRBV4-3, with 9 bases fitting TRBD2. CDR3 size: 15 residues. CDR1 is LGHNA, CDR2 YSLEER, per germline. V shed 4 bases and J 0 bases; nucleotides not matched to a gene: 4. As DNA, the CDR3 is TGCGCCAGCAGCCCACGGACTAGCGCCTCCTACGAGCAGTACTTC. It is translated as CASSPRTSASYEQYF.

The rearrangement joins TRBV29-1 to TRBJ2-7, with D perhaps TRBD1 (6 bases). From germline, CDR1 is SQVTM and CDR2 ANQGSEA. The CDR3 is 14 residues long. The V and J ends lost 7 bases and 1 base respectively, with 17 bases between them. In DNA, the CDR3 is TGCAGCGGGCCAACCCTCGGACAGTCCTACGAGCAGTACTTC. It codes for CSGPTLGQSYEQYF.

This rearrangement joins TRBV6-1 to TRBJ2-5; 12 nucleotides agree with TRBD2. The V and J ends lost 4 bases and 4 bases, in that order; junction bases with no gene match: 13. CDR3 length: 18 amino acids. Germline CDR1 reads MNHNS; CDR2 reads SASEGT. CDR3 coding DNA: TGTGCCAGCAGTGTAAGGACTAGCGGGGCGTTGGTGGTAGAGACCCAGTACTTC. Its protein is CASSVRTSGALVVETQYF.

This clone was found a few times. The chain uses TRBV4-3 and TRBJ2-7; D may be TRBD2 (6 bases). Germline V CDR1 and CDR2: LGHNA, YSLEER. This CDR3 region has 15 residues. V was pared by 4 bases and J by 3 bases, with 16 bases between. CDR3 amino acids: CASSLGSPAGYEQYF. The CDR3 DNA sequence: TGCGCCAGCAGCCTCGGGAGCCCCGCGGGCTACGAGCAGTACTTC.

V gene TRBV29-1 combines with J gene TRBJ2-2, with 8 bases that match TRBD2. The CDR3 loop spans 17 amino acids. Germline-derived CDR1 and CDR2 are SQVTM and ANQGSEA. Losses at the gene ends were 3 bases for V and 6 bases for J; bases not matched to a gene: 15. The CDR3 spells CSVERLAYTVAAGELFF. The CDR3 bases are TGCAGCGTTGAGAGACTAGCGTATACCGTAGCGGCCGGGGAGCTGTTTTTT.